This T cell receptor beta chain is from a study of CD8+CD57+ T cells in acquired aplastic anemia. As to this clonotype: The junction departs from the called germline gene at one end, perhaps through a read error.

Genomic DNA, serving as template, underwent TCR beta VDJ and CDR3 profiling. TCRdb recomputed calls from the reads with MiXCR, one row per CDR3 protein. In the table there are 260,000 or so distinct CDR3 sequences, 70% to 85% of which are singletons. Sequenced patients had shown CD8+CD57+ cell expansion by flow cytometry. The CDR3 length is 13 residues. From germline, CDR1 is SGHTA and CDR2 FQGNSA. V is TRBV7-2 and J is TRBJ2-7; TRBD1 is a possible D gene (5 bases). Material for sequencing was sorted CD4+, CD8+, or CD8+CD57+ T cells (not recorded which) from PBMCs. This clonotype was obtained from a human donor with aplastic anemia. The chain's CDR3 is CASSWEQAYEQCF. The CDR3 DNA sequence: TGTGCCAGCAGCTGGGAACAGGCCTACGAGCAGTGCTTC.